This T cell receptor beta chain was observed in a study of T cell repertoires in cytomegalovirus infection (dated by TCRdb to between 2017 and 2020). Describing the broader study: Donor HLA type was relevant to the analysis, because carriage of CMV infection together with the matching HLA type was indicated by public TCR beta signatures. What the study reported, not specific to this receptor: The ex vivo response was dominated by HLA-C-restricted CMV-specific TCR beta clonotypes, and the single most frequent clonotype in two of eight donors was supplied by these HLA-C-restricted clonotypes. Carriers of CMV infection plus the relevant HLA type were discriminated by the cumulative frequency of public TCR beta family members in the study cohort and in an independent roughly 340-donor cohort.

The instrument given in TCRdb is Illumina HiSeq 1500. The public sequencing data were trimmed at Q25 with fastp and processed into clonotypes with MiXCR by TCRdb, which kept only in-frame beta chains. Each entry merges the rows of one CDR3 protein and shows their most common DNA and genes. The sample table lists just under 300,000 distinct CDR3 sequences, roughly a tenth of them with a count of one. The ten most abundant clones make up around 2.6% of the sample. V is cut by 4 bases and J by 4 bases, and the space between the germline ends is 7 bases. CDR1 and CDR2 are read off the germline V gene as ENHRY and SYGVKD. Reading from cysteine to phenylalanine, the CDR3 counts 12 amino acids. The DNA shown is the 36-base CDR3, in frame from base 1. As for this clonotype: Its antigen is not yet known. The input lacks base qualities; no much larger clone sits a single base away.

The receptor was isolated from a human donor in good health (CMV status not recorded). Some clones in this sample may be carry-over from other donors' samples. Sequencing input: PBMCs. The V and J genes are TRBV10-3 and TRBJ2-5; no D segment can be confidently identified. The CDR3 has the sequence CAISGQRETQYF. The sequence in DNA is TGTGCCATCAGTGGGCAGAGAGAGACCCAGTACTTC.